This TCR beta chain comes out of a study of T cells after yellow fever vaccination. Germline CDR1 reads SGHRS; CDR2 reads YFSETQ. CDR3 length: 15 residues. V was pared by 6 bases and J by 1 base, with 3 bases of the junction left unmatched. UMIs were added to TCR cDNA along with a universal primer site when it was made by 5'RACE template switching. TCRdb fed the 5' RACE reads into MiXCR, producing one record per CDR3 protein. The sample has some 320,000 distinct CDR3 sequences, 8.7% seen once. The source material was CD4+ T cells sorted from PBMCs, sampled 5 days after the yellow fever booster vaccination. J is TRBJ2-5 and V is TRBV5-1; 13 nucleotides align to TRBD2. This TCR came from a man between 18 and 29 years old who received the YFV17D yellow fever vaccine. This CDR3 reads CASKLAGGTQETQYF. Written as DNA, the CDR3 is TGCGCCAGCAAACTAGCGGGGGGGACCCAAGAGACCCAGTACTTC.